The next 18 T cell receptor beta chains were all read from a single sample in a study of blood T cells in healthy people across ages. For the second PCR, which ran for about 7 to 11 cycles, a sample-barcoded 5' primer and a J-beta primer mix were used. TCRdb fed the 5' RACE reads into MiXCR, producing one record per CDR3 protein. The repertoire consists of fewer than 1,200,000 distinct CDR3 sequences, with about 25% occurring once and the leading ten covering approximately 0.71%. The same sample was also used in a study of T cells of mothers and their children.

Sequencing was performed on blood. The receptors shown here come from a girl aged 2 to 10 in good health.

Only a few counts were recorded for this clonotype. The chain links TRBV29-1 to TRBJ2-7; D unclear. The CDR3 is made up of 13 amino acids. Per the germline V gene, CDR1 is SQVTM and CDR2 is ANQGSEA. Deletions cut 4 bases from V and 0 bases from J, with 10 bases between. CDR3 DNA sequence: TGCAGCGTTGGACATAAGAACTCCTACGAGCAGTACTTC. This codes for CSVGHKNSYEQYF.

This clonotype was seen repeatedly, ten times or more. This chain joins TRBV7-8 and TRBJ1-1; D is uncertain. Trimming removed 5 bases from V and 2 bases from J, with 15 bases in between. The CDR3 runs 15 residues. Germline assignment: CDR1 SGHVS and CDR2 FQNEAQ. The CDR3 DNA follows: TGTGCCAGCAGCCTCCTCGGGGATTTAAACACTGAAGCTTTCTTT. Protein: CASSLLGDLNTEAFF.

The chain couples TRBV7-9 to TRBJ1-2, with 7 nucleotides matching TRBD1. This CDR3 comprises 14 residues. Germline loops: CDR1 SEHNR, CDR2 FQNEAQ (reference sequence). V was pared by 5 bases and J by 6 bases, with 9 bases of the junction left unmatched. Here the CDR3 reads CASSHDREPHGYTF. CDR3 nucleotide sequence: TGTGCCAGCAGCCACGACAGGGAGCCCCATGGCTACACCTTC. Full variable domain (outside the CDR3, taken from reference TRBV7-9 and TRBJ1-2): DTGVSQNPRHKITKRGQNVTFRCDPISEHNRLYWYRQTLGQGPEFLTYFQNEAQLEKSRLLSDRFSAERPKGSFSTLEIQRTEQGDSAMYLCASSHDREPHGYTFGSGTRLTVV.

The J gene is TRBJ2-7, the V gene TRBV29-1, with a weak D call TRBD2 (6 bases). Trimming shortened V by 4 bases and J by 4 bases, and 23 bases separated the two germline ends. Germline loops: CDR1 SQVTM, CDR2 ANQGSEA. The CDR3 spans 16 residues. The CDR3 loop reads CSVVSETPSGVYEQYF. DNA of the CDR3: TGCAGCGTTGTATCCGAGACACCCTCGGGGGTTTACGAGCAGTACTTC.

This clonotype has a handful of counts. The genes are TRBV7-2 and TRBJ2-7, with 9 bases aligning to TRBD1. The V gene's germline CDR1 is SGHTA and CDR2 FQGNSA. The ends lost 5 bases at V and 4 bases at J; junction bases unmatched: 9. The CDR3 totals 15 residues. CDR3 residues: CASSPGQGLTYEQYF. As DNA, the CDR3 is TGTGCCAGCAGCCCAGGACAGGGGTTGACTTACGAGCAGTACTTC.

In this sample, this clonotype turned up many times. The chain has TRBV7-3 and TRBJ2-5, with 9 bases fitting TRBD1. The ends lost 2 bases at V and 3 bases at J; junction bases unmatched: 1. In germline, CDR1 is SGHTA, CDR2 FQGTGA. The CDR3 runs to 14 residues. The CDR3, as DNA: TGTGCCAGCAGCTTAGGGACAGGGAAAGAGACCCAGTACTTC. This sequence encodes CASSLGTGKETQYF.

CDR3 in amino acids: CASRQRTGELFF. Written as DNA, the CDR3 is TGTGCCAGCAGACAACGAACCGGGGAGCTGTTTTTT. The rearrangement uses TRBV6-6 and TRBJ2-2; D remains unclear. CDR3 length: 12 amino acids. CDR1 MNHNY and CDR2 SVGAGI come from the germline V gene (reference sequence). Trimming took 6 bases from V and 5 from J, leaving 7 bases between them.

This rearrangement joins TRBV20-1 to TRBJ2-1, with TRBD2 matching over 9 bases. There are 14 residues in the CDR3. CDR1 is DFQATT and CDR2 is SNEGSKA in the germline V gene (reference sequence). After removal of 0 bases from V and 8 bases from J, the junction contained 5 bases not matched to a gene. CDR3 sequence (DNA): TGCAGTGCTAGAGATCTCCTAGCGGGATATGAGCAGTTCTTC. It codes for CSARDLLAGYEQFF.

The CDR3 DNA is TGCGCCAGCAGCCAAGGACACCCTTACGAGCAGTACTTC. It specifies CASSQGHPYEQYF. The V gene is TRBV4-1, the J gene TRBJ2-7; no definite D call. Deletions cut 1 base from V and 4 bases from J, with 8 bases between. The CDR3 has 13 residues. CDR1 MGHRA and CDR2 YSYEKL come from the germline V gene.

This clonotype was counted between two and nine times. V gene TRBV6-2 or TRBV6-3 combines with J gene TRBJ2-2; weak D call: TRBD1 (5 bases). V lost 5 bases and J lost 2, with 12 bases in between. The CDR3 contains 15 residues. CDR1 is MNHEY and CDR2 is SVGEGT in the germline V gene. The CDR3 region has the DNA TGTGCCAGCAGTCCACGGACACCAAACACCGGGGAGCTGTTTTTT. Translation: CASSPRTPNTGELFF.

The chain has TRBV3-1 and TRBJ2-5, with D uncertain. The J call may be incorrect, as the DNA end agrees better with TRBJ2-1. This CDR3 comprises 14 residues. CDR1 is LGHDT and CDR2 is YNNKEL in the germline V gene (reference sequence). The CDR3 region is CASSQDHRPHEQFF. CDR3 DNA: TGTGCCAGCAGCCAAGATCATCGGCCCCACGAGCAGTTCTTC.

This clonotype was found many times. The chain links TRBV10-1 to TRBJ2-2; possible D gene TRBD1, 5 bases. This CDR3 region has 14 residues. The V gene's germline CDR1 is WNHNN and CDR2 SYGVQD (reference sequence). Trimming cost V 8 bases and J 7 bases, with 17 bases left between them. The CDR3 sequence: CASGVDGAYGELFF. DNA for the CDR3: TGCGCCAGCGGAGTAGATGGGGCTTACGGGGAGCTGTTTTTT.

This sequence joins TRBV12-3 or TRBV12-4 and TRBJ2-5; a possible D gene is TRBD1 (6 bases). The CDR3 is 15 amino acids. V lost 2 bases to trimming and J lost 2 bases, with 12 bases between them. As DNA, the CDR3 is TGTGCCAGCAGTTTAAGGGTGGACAGACAAGAGACCCAGTACTTC. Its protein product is CASSLRVDRQETQYF.

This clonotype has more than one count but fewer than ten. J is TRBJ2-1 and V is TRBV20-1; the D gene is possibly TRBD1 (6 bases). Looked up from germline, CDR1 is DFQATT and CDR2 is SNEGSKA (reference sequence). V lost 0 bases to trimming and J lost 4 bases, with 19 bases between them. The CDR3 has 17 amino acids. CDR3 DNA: TGCAGTGCTAGAGATCTGACAGGAGGAGTGAAATACAATGAGCAGTTCTTC. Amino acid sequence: CSARDLTGGVKYNEQFF.

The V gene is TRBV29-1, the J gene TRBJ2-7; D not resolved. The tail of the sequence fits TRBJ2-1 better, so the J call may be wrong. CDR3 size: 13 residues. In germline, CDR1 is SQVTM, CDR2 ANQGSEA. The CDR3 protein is CSVAETSYDEQFF. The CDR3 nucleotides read TGCAGCGTTGCCGAGACGTCATACGATGAGCAGTTCTTC.

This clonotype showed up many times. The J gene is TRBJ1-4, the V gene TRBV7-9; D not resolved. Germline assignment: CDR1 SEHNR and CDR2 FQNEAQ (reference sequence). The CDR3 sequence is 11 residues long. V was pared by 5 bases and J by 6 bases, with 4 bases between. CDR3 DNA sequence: TGTGCCAGCAGCCCCGATGAAAAACTGTTTTTT. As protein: CASSPDEKLFF.

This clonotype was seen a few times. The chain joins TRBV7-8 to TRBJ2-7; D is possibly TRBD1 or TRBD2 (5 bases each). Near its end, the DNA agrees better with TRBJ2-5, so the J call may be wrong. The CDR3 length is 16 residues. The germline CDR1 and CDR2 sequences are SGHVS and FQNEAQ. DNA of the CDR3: TGTGCCAGCAGCTTAGCGCTTGGGGGAATCCAAGAGACCCAGTACTTC. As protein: CASSLALGGIQETQYF.

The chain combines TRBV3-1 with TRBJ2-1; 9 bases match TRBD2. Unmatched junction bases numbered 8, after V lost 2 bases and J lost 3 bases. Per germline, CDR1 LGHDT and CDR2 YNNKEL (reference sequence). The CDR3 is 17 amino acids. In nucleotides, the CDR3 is TGTGCCAGCAGCCAATTTTCCCTAGCGGGGATCTACAATGAGCAGTTCTTC. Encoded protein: CASSQFSLAGIYNEQFF.